This is a list of T cell receptor beta chains from one sample in a study of blood T cell repertoires in COVID-19. Repertoires were generated with immunoSEQ multiplex PCR, while TCRdb's copy carries only in-frame clones and drops some. The sample carries over 400,000 clones, 85% to 90% recorded once. Sequenced input: peripheral blood. Receptor source: a woman between 45 and 65 years old with COVID-19, enrolled during active disease. The CDR3 runs from the conserved cysteine through the conserved F or W. D genes are given only for firm matches. Some rows have no size entry. The others give once, few or many, or a class for an expanded clone.

>.|TRBV19|TRBJ2-6|.
CASSARQVQGANVLTF
TGTGCCAGTAGTGCTAGACAGGTACAAGGGGCCAACGTCCTGACTTTC
>.|TRBV6-5|TRBJ2-5|.
CASRRESLETQYF
TGTGCCAGCAGGAGGGAGAGTCTCGAGACCCAGTACTTC
>.|TRBV18|TRBJ2-2|.
CASSTRRGPAGELFF
TGTGCCAGCTCAACAAGGAGGGGCCCCGCCGGGGAGCTGTTTTTT
>.|TRBV27|TRBJ2-3|TRBD1
CASWSRTGASDTQYF
TGTGCCAGCTGGTCAAGGACAGGGGCTTCAGATACGCAGTATTTT
>.|TRBV10-3|TRBJ2-1|TRBD2
CAISESVERGRFRDEQFF
TGTGCCATCAGTGAGTCTGTAGAGCGGGGGAGGTTCCGCGATGAGCAGTTCTTC
>once|TRBV11-2|TRBJ1-2|TRBD1
CASTSDRPLAF
TGTGCCAGCACCTCGGACAGGCCTCTTGCCTTC
>.|TRBV30|TRBJ2-3|TRBD1
CAWEGGTGIRTDTQYF
TGTGCCTGGGAGGGGGGGACAGGGATTCGAACAGATACGCAGTATTTT
>.|TRBV5-4|TRBJ1-1|TRBD1
CASRLDRVTEAFF
TGTGCCAGCAGGTTGGACAGGGTGACTGAAGCTTTCTTT
>.|TRBV24-1|TRBJ2-7|TRBD1
CATSDRGQENSYEQYF
TGTGCCACCAGTGATCGGGGACAGGAGAACTCCTACGAGCAGTACTTC
>.|TRBV18|TRBJ2-7|TRBD1
CASSQRDGTELGEQYF
TGTGCCAGCTCTCAACGGGACGGGACAGAGCTAGGCGAGCAGTACTTC
>.|TRBV4-2|TRBJ2-1|TRBD2
CASSQTSGGGPVDEQFF
TGTGCCAGCAGCCAAACTAGCGGGGGGGGCCCTGTGGATGAGCAGTTCTTC
>.|TRBV7-9|TRBJ2-3|TRBD2
CASSLGAGVGTDTQYF
TGTGCCAGCAGCTTAGGGGCGGGGGTCGGGACAGATACGCAGTATTTT
>.|TRBV6-5|TRBJ1-2|.
CASSTQDSLNYGYTF
TGTGCCAGCAGTACTCAGGACAGTCTAAACTATGGCTACACCTTC
>.|TRBV11-2|TRBJ1-4|TRBD1
CASSLGTGDPSEKLFF
TGTGCCAGCAGCTTGGGGACAGGGGACCCATCTGAAAAACTGTTTTTT
>few|TRBV4-1|TRBJ1-2|.
CASSPGGGLTF
TGCGCCAGCAGCCCTGGGGGAGGGCTCACCTTC
>.|TRBV11-2|TRBJ2-6|.
CASSPGYPGANVLTF
TGTGCCAGCAGCCCCGGGTACCCTGGGGCCAACGTCCTGACTTTC
>.|TRBV11-3|TRBJ2-2|.
CASSFSTGELFF
TGTGCCAGCAGCTTCTCTACCGGGGAGCTGTTTTTT
>.|TRBV14|TRBJ1-2|.
CASSQVLDTRRDDYGYTF
TGTGCCAGCAGCCAAGTGTTGGACACTCGGAGGGATGACTATGGCTACACCTTC
>.|TRBV18|TRBJ1-2|.
CASSPREGDYGYTF
TGTGCCAGCTCACCACGGGAGGGGGACTATGGCTACACCTTC
>.|TRBV10-1|TRBJ1-1|TRBD1
CASSEPGTGRGADTEAFF
TGCGCCAGCAGTGAGCCGGGGACAGGTAGGGGGGCGGACACTGAAGCTTTCTTT
>.|TRBV6-4|TRBJ2-3|TRBD2
CASSDLAGGPDTQYF
TGTGCCAGCAGTGACTTGGCGGGGGGGCCCGATACGCAGTATTTT
>.|TRBV2|TRBJ1-6|TRBD1
CASSEVETGANSPLHF
TGTGCCAGCAGTGAGGTGGAGACAGGGGCGAATTCACCCCTCCACTTT
>.|TRBV2|TRBJ1-4|.
CASSELLATNEKLFF
TGTGCCAGCAGTGAGCTCCTAGCAACTAATGAAAAACTGTTTTTT
>.|TRBV7-8|TRBJ1-1|.
CASSSPRGGETEAFF
TGTGCCAGCAGCTCTCCCCGGGGGGGTGAGACTGAAGCTTTCTTT
>.|TRBV3-1/TRBV3-2|TRBJ1-4|.
CASSLVGGYEKLFF
TGTGCCAGCAGCCTCGTTGGGGGGTACGAAAAACTGTTTTTT
>.|TRBV5-1|TRBJ1-2|.
CASSLVELSYGYTF
TGCGCCAGCAGCTTGGTAGAACTCTCCTATGGCTACACCTTC
>.|TRBV7-9|TRBJ1-1|.
CASTVGAGDPRNTEAFF
TGTGCCAGCACCGTCGGGGCAGGGGATCCGAGGAACACTGAAGCTTTCTTT
>.|TRBV24-1|TRBJ2-7|TRBD1
CATSATGGYEQYF
TGTGCCACCAGTGCGACAGGGGGCTACGAGCAGTACTTC
>.|TRBV7-2|TRBJ2-7|TRBD1
CASSLVRDRSYEQYF
TGTGCCAGCAGCTTAGTCCGGGACAGGTCCTACGAGCAGTACTTC